Following are 28 T cell receptor beta chains from one sample sequenced in a study of T cell changes during pregnancy in multiple sclerosis. Here immunoSEQ multiplex PCR was the method, and the copy in TCRdb shows in-frame clones only, minus some. Of 40,000 to 45,000 clones in the sample, about 90% were seen once. The input for sequencing was CD4+ T cells from peripheral blood mononuclear cells, taken after pregnancy. The receptors stem from a female donor with multiple sclerosis, enrolled in a pregnancy study.

This clone was found a few times. The CDR3 here is CASSVQRNYGYTF. The CDR3 DNA follows: TGTGCCAGCAGTGTCCAGCGTAACTATGGCTACACCTTC. The rearrangement links TRBV2 to TRBJ1-2, with D uncertain. This CDR3 has 13 amino acids. CDR1 is SNHLY and CDR2 is FYNNEI in the germline V gene. The ends were cut back, 4 bases at V and 1 base at J, with 7 bases in the middle.

The chain links TRBV2 to TRBJ1-5; a possible D gene is TRBD1 (5 bases). The V end lost 7 bases, the J end lost 0 bases, and 10 bases lay between the germline ends. CDR3 length: 14 residues. The germline gives CDR1 SNHLY, CDR2 FYNNEI. This CDR3 is CASTLQGSNQPQHF. In DNA, the CDR3 is TGTGCCAGCACCCTGCAGGGTAGCAATCAGCCCCAGCATTTT.

The V and J genes are TRBV5-6 and TRBJ2-1, with 8 bases lining up with TRBD1. Germline CDR1 SGHDT, CDR2 YYEEEE. Germline trimming cut 5 bases from V and 6 bases from J; bases unmatched to any gene: 4. This CDR3 comprises 13 residues. This CDR3 reads CASSTGGPNEQFF. DNA of the CDR3: TGTGCCAGCAGTACAGGGGGGCCCAATGAGCAGTTCTTC.

The gene calls are TRBV30 and TRBJ1-1; D gene unclear. The CDR3 totals 13 residues. Germline CDR1 reads GTSNPN; CDR2 reads SVGIG (reference sequence). Trimming pared 0 bases from V and 2 bases from J, leaving 7 bases between. The CDR3 bases are TGTGCCTGGAGTGTGGAGGGAAACACTGAAGCTTTCTTT. It specifies CAWSVEGNTEAFF.

This chain joins TRBV27 and TRBJ1-2; D uncertain. With 6 bases removed from V and 2 bases from J, the gap between germline ends came to 7 bases. This CDR3 spans 12 amino acids. Germline V gives CDR1 MNHEY, CDR2 SMNVEV (reference sequence). In DNA, the CDR3 is TGTGCCAGCAGAACAGCCAACTATGGCTACACCTTC. Translating it yields CASRTANYGYTF.

This sequence joins TRBV6-1 and TRBJ2-5, with D possibly being TRBD1 (5 bases). Trimming stripped 7 bases from V and 2 bases from J, with 14 bases between. This CDR3 contains 14 residues. CDR1 is MNHNS, CDR2 SASEGT, per germline. The CDR3 DNA reads as TGTGCCAGCATACCGACAGTAGGACAAGAGACCCAGTACTTC. Protein: CASIPTVGQETQYF.

The genes are TRBV21-1 and TRBJ1-2; the table's D gene call, TRBD1, was not cross checked with the DNA. TRBV21-1 is a recognized pseudogene. The length of the CDR3 is 16 residues. The CDR3: CASSKLQGGWNYGYTF. CDR3 DNA: TGTGCCAGCAGCAAATTACAGGGGGGTTGGAATTATGGCTACACCTTC.

V usage is TRBV29-1 and J usage is TRBJ1-1, with D maybe TRBD1 (6 bases). Germline V gene lookup returns CDR1 SQVTM and CDR2 ANQGSEA. The V and J ends lost 7 bases and 0 bases respectively, with 15 bases between them. The CDR3 loop spans 14 amino acids. Written as DNA, the CDR3 is TGCAGCGGGGGGCAAGGGTCCATGAACACTGAAGCTTTCTTT. Protein product: CSGGQGSMNTEAFF.

The rearrangement joins TRBV15 to TRBJ1-3, with D maybe TRBD1 (5 bases). With 0 bases removed from V and 5 bases from J, the gap between germline ends came to 11 bases. Germline V gives CDR1 LNHNV, CDR2 YYDKDF (reference sequence). The CDR3 totals 15 residues. CDR3 nucleotide sequence: TGTGCCACCAGCAGAGATCAGGGCTATCGAAACACCATATATTTT. It specifies CATSRDQGYRNTIYF.

J is TRBJ2-5 and V is TRBV28, with 10 bases lining up with TRBD2. From germline, CDR1 is MDHEN and CDR2 SYDVKM. Trimming cost V 5 bases and J 4 bases; bases outside gene matches: 13. The CDR3 is 17 residues long. The CDR3 region is CASSPPPALAGTETQYF. The CDR3, as DNA: TGTGCCAGCAGTCCCCCCCCCGCACTAGCGGGGACAGAGACCCAGTACTTC.

This chain uses TRBV29-1 with TRBJ2-3; tentative D call: TRBD2 (5 bases). The CDR3 contains 14 residues. The germline V gene encodes CDR1 SQVTM and CDR2 ANQGSEA. The V gene lost 2 bases and the J gene lost 4 bases, with 13 bases spanning the gap. The CDR3 bases are TGCAGCGTTGAAAGGCGGGTGCGGCCAGATACGCAGTATTTT. This codes for CSVERRVRPDTQYF.

The chain has TRBV6-1 and TRBJ1-2, with D unresolved. Per germline, CDR1 MNHNS and CDR2 SASEGT. The CDR3 extends over 15 amino acids. Trimming took off 5 bases at V and 8 bases at J, with 21 bases between the two ends. DNA for the CDR3: TGTGCCAGCAGTCAAATCTGGGGAGATTCTGACGGCTACACCTTC. Translated, it gives CASSQIWGDSDGYTF.

The V and J genes are TRBV23-1 and TRBJ2-3, with 9 bases fitting TRBD1. TRBV23-1 is treated as an ORF (open reading frame) with a function not yet certain. The CDR3 has 14 amino acids. V was pared by 8 bases and J by 5 bases, with 8 bases of the junction left unmatched. CDR3 amino acids: CASGRQGEGDTQYF. In DNA, the CDR3 is TGCGCCAGCGGACGACAGGGGGAAGGAGATACGCAGTATTTT.

The CDR3 bases are TGTGCCACCAGCAGTGGGGGGGACGGCTACGAGCAGTACTTC. It encodes CATSSGGDGYEQYF. The rearrangement uses TRBV15 and TRBJ2-7; TRBD2 matches 7 bases. V shed 3 bases, J shed 3 bases, and the junction held 5 bases outside the gene matches. Germline CDR1 reads LNHNV; CDR2 reads YYDKDF (reference sequence). This CDR3 is 14 amino acids long.

For the CDR3, the DNA is TGCGCCAGCAGCTTGGGGGGACTAGCGGGGGGCCAAGAGACCCAGTACTTC. Protein: CASSLGGLAGGQETQYF. The chain recombines TRBV5-1 with TRBJ2-5, with TRBD2 matching 15 bases. The CDR3 runs 17 residues. Losses at the gene ends were 0 bases for V and 1 base for J; bases not matched to a gene: 1. In germline, CDR1 is SGHRS, CDR2 YFSETQ.

This chain connects TRBV5-4 to TRBJ2-2, with 10 bases aligning to TRBD2. Trimming took 0 bases from V and 4 from J; bases not matched to a gene: 0. The V gene's germline CDR1 is SGHNT and CDR2 YYREEE (reference sequence). The length of the CDR3 is 15 residues. Here the CDR3 DNA reads TGTGCCAGCAGCTTGGAGCGGGGGGGCACCGGGGAGCTGTTTTTT. It specifies CASSLERGGTGELFF.

A single count supports this clone. The chain has TRBV7-2 and TRBJ1-1; weak D call: TRBD1 (5 bases). The V gene's germline CDR1 is SGHTA and CDR2 FQGNSA. V lost 1 base and J 9 bases, leaving 9 bases between the germline ends. CDR3 length: 12 residues. The CDR3 here is CASSLEDRKAFF. CDR3 sequence (DNA): TGTGCCAGCAGCTTAGAAGACAGAAAAGCTTTCTTT.

The chain is built from TRBV9 and TRBJ1-4; no firm D call. Trimming pared 0 bases from V and 8 bases from J, leaving 14 bases between. The CDR3 totals 15 residues. Germline lookup yields CDR1 SGDLS and CDR2 YYNGEE. This CDR3 reads CASSVGPVPWEKLFF. CDR3 nucleotide sequence: TGTGCCAGCAGCGTAGGGCCCGTACCTTGGGAAAAACTGTTTTTT.

This clone was seen just once. The V and J genes are TRBV19 and TRBJ1-2; D is undetermined. The CDR3 contains 15 residues. The ends were cut back, 7 bases at V and 0 bases at J, with 15 bases in the middle. CDR1 and CDR2 from the germline V gene are LNHDA and SQIVND (reference sequence). DNA of the CDR3: TGTGCCAGTACCCCCTGGGCCAGCTCTAACTATGGCTACACCTTC. The encoded protein is CASTPWASSNYGYTF.

This chain links TRBV5-4 with TRBJ2-1; D is possibly TRBD2 (7 bases). Germline V gene sequence: CDR1 SGHNT, CDR2 YYREEE (reference sequence). This CDR3 comprises 12 residues. V gave up 7 bases and J gave up 7 bases, with 12 bases separating them. CDR3 amino acids: CASGGGGNEQFF. The CDR3 nucleotides read TGTGCCAGCGGGGGAGGGGGAAATGAGCAGTTCTTC.

The rearrangement links TRBV30 to TRBJ2-7; D might be TRBD1 (5 bases). V was pared by 0 bases and J by 4 bases, with 10 bases between. Per the germline V gene, CDR1 is GTSNPN and CDR2 is SVGIG (reference sequence). The length of the CDR3 is 13 residues. CDR3 amino acids: CAWSVQVGYEQYF. The DNA for the CDR3 is TGTGCCTGGAGTGTACAGGTAGGGTACGAGCAGTACTTC.

DNA of the CDR3: TGTGCCGCTCGGACCGGGACAGGCCCCTACGAGCAGTACTTC. It yields the protein CAARTGTGPYEQYF. The gene calls are TRBV10-3 and TRBJ2-7; 8 nucleotides match TRBD1. The CDR3 consists of 14 residues. CDR1 and CDR2 from the germline V gene are ENHRY and SYGVKD. V lost 11 bases and J lost 2; bases outside the gene matches: 11.

The chain links TRBV18 to TRBJ2-7; D gene unclear. This CDR3 region has 15 residues. Trimming took 3 bases from V and 0 from J, leaving 12 bases between them. The germline V gene has CDR1 KGHSH and CDR2 LQKENI. The CDR3 reads CASSPPSRLSYEQYF. CDR3 nucleotides: TGTGCCAGCTCACCTCCCTCGCGTCTCTCCTACGAGCAGTACTTC.

This sequence joins TRBV2 and TRBJ1-1, with TRBD1 matching 7 bases. V lost 8 bases, J lost 4 bases, and 4 bases stayed unmatched. Germline CDR1 reads SNHLY; CDR2 reads FYNNEI. The CDR3 has 12 amino acids. The CDR3 DNA reads TGTGCCAGCCCGACAGGGTCCACTGAAGCTTTCTTT. Its protein is CASPTGSTEAFF. Together with reference TRBV2 and TRBJ1-1, the CDR3 gives the full variable domain: EPEVTQTPSHQVTQMGQEVILRCVPISNHLYFYWYRQILGQKVEFLVSFYNNEISEKSEIFDDQFSVERPDGSNFTLKIRSTKLEDSAMYFCASPTGSTEAFFGQGTRLTVV.

V gene TRBV11-2 combines with J gene TRBJ1-1, with a tentative D call TRBD1 (5 bases). The CDR3 contains 14 residues. Trimming removed 1 base at V and 9 bases at J, with 15 bases between. Germline CDR1 is SGHAT and CDR2 is FQNNGV. As DNA, the CDR3 is TGTGCCAGCAGCTTAGGTGGTAGGGGAATAAAAGCTTTCTTT. Its protein product is CASSLGGRGIKAFF. Drawing the rest from reference TRBV11-2 and TRBJ1-1, the complete variable domain is EAGVAQSPRYKIIEKRQSVAFWCNPISGHATLYWYQQILGQGPKLLIQFQNNGVVDDSQLPKDRFSAERLKGVDSTLKIQPAKLEDSAVYLCASSLGGRGIKAFFGQGTRLTVV.

DNA for the CDR3: TGTGCCAGCAGTGCAGGTTCGAGCTCCTACAATGAGCAGTTCTTC. Its translation: CASSAGSSSYNEQFF. The chain is built from TRBV2 and TRBJ2-1, with D unresolved. V lost 4 bases to trimming and J lost 0 bases, with 10 bases between them. The germline V gene has CDR1 SNHLY and CDR2 FYNNEI. This CDR3 comprises 15 residues.

CDR3 loop: CASSERRTAYGYTF. The DNA for the CDR3 is TGTGCCAGCAGTGAACGACGTACAGCCTATGGCTACACCTTC. The chain combines TRBV6-1 with TRBJ1-2; D gene ambiguous. The CDR3 totals 14 residues. Trimming cost V 2 bases and J 4 bases, with 11 bases left between them. The germline V gene has CDR1 MNHNS and CDR2 SASEGT.

In DNA form, the CDR3 reads TGTGCCAGCAGTTCCAACACGTTACATAATCTCTATGGCTACACCTTC. It yields the protein CASSSNTLHNLYGYTF. The genes are TRBV28 and TRBJ1-2; D is undetermined. The CDR3 runs 16 residues. V lost 4 bases and J 4 bases, leaving 19 bases between the germline ends. Germline CDR1 reads MDHEN; CDR2 reads SYDVKM.